The 20 T cell receptor beta chains below were found in one sample sequenced in a study of T cells after yellow fever vaccination. TCRdb processed the 5' RACE reads anew with MiXCR; each CDR3 protein has one entry. This table has around 400,000 distinct CDR3 sequences, 11% appearing once. Specimen: PBMCs, collected on the day of the first yellow fever vaccination. The receptors shown here come from a man in his late teens or twenties who received the YFV17D yellow fever vaccine.

The V call is TRBV20-1, the J call TRBJ2-3; the match to TRBD2 covers 10 bases. V gave up 3 bases and J gave up 4 bases; unmatched junction bases: 7. This CDR3 comprises 15 residues. Germline loops: CDR1 DFQATT, CDR2 SNEGSKA (reference sequence). In nucleotides, the CDR3 is TGCAGTGCTAGCCCCTCTAGCGGGGGCGCAGATACGCAGTATTTT. As protein: CSASPSSGGADTQYF.

V gene TRBV19 combines with J gene TRBJ2-7; TRBD2 matches at 7 bases. J was trimmed by 6 bases and V by 2 bases; bases with no gene match: 7. The CDR3 is 14 residues long. CDR1 is LNHDA and CDR2 is SQIVND in the germline V gene (reference sequence). The DNA for the CDR3 is TGTGCCAGTAGTATACTAGACGGGGGGTTCGAGCAGTACTTC. It encodes CASSILDGGFEQYF.

This clonotype was seen only a few times. The chain has TRBV7-2 and TRBJ2-2, with D possibly matching TRBD2 (5 bases). V was shortened by 5 bases and J by 7 bases, with 14 bases between the two germline ends. The CDR3 contains 14 residues. In germline, CDR1 is SGHTA, CDR2 FQGNSA. The CDR3 loop reads CASSQVGGGGELFF. CDR3 sequence (DNA): TGTGCCAGCAGCCAGGTCGGCGGAGGCGGGGAGCTGTTTTTT.

This clonotype was observed a few times. The gene calls are TRBV21-1 and TRBJ1-2; the table's TRBD1 call for D was not verified on the DNA. TRBV21-1 is a known pseudogene. The CDR3 spans 15 residues. The CDR3 DNA is TGTGCCAGCGGACAGGGTGGGTCGGCGGTAGATGGCTACACCTTC. This translates into CASGQGGSAVDGYTF.

This clonotype appeared a few times. The chain uses TRBV11-1 and TRBJ2-5; TRBD2 matches 9 bases. Germline V CDR1 and CDR2: SGHAT, FQDESV (reference sequence). This CDR3 comprises 20 residues. The V gene end was trimmed by 5 bases and the J gene end by 3 bases; junction bases not matched to a gene: 22. CDR3 residues: CASSNFGTDRGASGEETQYF. The CDR3 DNA reads TGTGCCAGCAGCAACTTTGGGACGGATCGAGGAGCTAGCGGGGAAGAGACCCAGTACTTC.

CDR3 amino acids: CASSSGTEQETQYF. The DNA for the CDR3 is TGTGCCAGCAGCTCCGGGACAGAACAAGAGACCCAGTACTTC. V and J are TRBV5-4 and TRBJ2-5, with 7 bases that match TRBD1. Germline V CDR1 and CDR2: SGHNT, YYREEE (reference sequence). The CDR3 totals 14 residues. V was pared by 3 bases and J by 2 bases, with 4 bases of the junction left unmatched.

The table lists this clonotype with a few counts. The rearrangement joins TRBV5-1 to TRBJ2-2, with D perhaps TRBD2 (6 bases). Per germline, CDR1 SGHRS and CDR2 YFSETQ. This CDR3 comprises 15 residues. V was shortened by 0 bases and J by 6 bases, with 12 bases between the two germline ends. DNA of the CDR3: TGCGCCAGCAGCTTGGCGGGGGTTTCTTCCGGGGAGCTGTTTTTT. Translating it yields CASSLAGVSSGELFF. Based on the CDR3 plus reference TRBV5-1 and TRBJ2-2, the full variable domain is KAGVTQTPRYLIKTRGQQVTLSCSPISGHRSVSWYQQTPGQGLQFLFEYFSETQRNKGNFPGRFSGRQFSNSRSEMNVSTLELGDSALYLCASSLAGVSSGELFFGEGSRLTVL.

The rearrangement uses TRBV28 and TRBJ1-1; 7 bases agree with TRBD1. The CDR3 loop spans 13 amino acids. From germline, CDR1 is MDHEN and CDR2 SYDVKM. The J segment lost 4 bases and the V segment lost 7 bases, leaving 6 bases of the junction unmatched. CDR3 in DNA: TGTGCCAGCAACAGGGGTGGGAGCACTGAAGCTTTCTTT. Its translation: CASNRGGSTEAFF.

The chain links TRBV25-1 to TRBJ2-6; D remains ambiguous. The germline V and J ends were trimmed by 2 bases and 2 bases, with 13 bases remaining between them. Germline V gene data show CDR1 as MGHDK and CDR2 as SYGVNS. The CDR3 sequence is 17 residues long. CDR3 DNA sequence: TGTGCCAGCAGTGAAGCAGACTTCGGCCCTGGGGCCAACGTCCTGACTTTC. Protein product: CASSEADFGPGANVLTF.

In its sample, this clonotype was seen a few times. The V call is TRBV5-5, the J call TRBJ2-1; 11 bases line up with TRBD2. Germline CDR1 reads SGHKS; CDR2 reads YYEKEE (reference sequence). Trimming at V came to 0 bases and at J to 8 bases, leaving 7 bases not matched to a gene. The CDR3 runs to 16 residues. This CDR3 reads CASSLAVAGGIYEQFF. The CDR3 bases are TGTGCCAGCAGCTTGGCGGTAGCGGGGGGGATCTATGAGCAGTTCTTC.

The chain is built from TRBV10-3 and TRBJ2-7; D possibly corresponds to TRBD1 (5 bases). V lost 10 bases and J lost 7, with 20 bases in between. Germline V gene sequence: CDR1 ENHRY, CDR2 SYGVKD. This CDR3 has 13 residues. The CDR3: CATQQGGIREQYV. CDR3 DNA sequence: TGTGCCACCCAGCAGGGCGGAATACGTGAGCAGTACGTC.

The chain has TRBV6-5 and TRBJ2-5; weak D call: TRBD1 (5 bases). This CDR3 is 14 amino acids long. Germline V gene lookup returns CDR1 MNHEY and CDR2 SVGAGI. Deletions cut 4 bases from V and 5 bases from J, with 14 bases between. In nucleotides, the CDR3 is TGTGCCAGCAGTTCCAGGGTGTTGGGGGAGACCCAGTACTTC. This codes for CASSSRVLGETQYF.

This clonotype was counted between two and nine times. The rearrangement uses TRBV6-2 or TRBV6-3 and TRBJ2-6, with D possibly being TRBD1 or TRBD2 (6 bases each). Trimming took off 8 bases at V and 3 bases at J, with 14 bases between the two ends. The germline gives CDR1 MNHEY, CDR2 SVGEGT. CDR3 length: 15 amino acids. For the CDR3, the DNA is TGTGCCAGCCGGAGGGGGTCAGGTGGGGCCAACGTCCTGACTTTC. Protein: CASRRGSGGANVLTF.

The rearrangement links TRBV12-3 or TRBV12-4 to TRBJ1-6; tentatively, D is TRBD1 (5 bases). The V end was cut by 4 bases, the J end by 9 bases, with 13 bases between. The CDR3 covers 14 residues. Here the CDR3 DNA reads TGTGCCAGCAGTTCTGGGACGGCCCTTTCACCCCTCCACTTT. Encoded protein: CASSSGTALSPLHF.

This clonotype was seen a handful of times. J is TRBJ2-3 and V is TRBV5-1; perhaps D is TRBD1 or TRBD2 (5 bases each). CDR1 is SGHRS, CDR2 YFSETQ, per germline. The CDR3 is made up of 14 amino acids. V was cut by 4 bases and J by 4 bases, with 13 bases left in between. The CDR3 sequence is CASSSGGSPDTQYF. The CDR3 DNA follows: TGCGCCAGCAGCAGTGGGGGTAGCCCAGATACGCAGTATTTT. Looking up the rest from reference TRBV5-1 and TRBJ2-3 gives the full variable domain: KAGVTQTPRYLIKTRGQQVTLSCSPISGHRSVSWYQQTPGQGLQFLFEYFSETQRNKGNFPGRFSGRQFSNSRSEMNVSTLELGDSALYLCASSSGGSPDTQYFGPGTRLTVL.

The chain has TRBV6-2 or TRBV6-3 and TRBJ2-2; D gene uncertain. CDR3 length equals 16 residues. Germline CDR1 and CDR2: MNHEY and SVGEGT. V was trimmed by 5 bases and J by 0 bases, leaving 13 bases between them. CDR3 in amino acids: CASSKTPFANTGELFF. Here the CDR3 DNA reads TGTGCCAGCAGTAAAACCCCATTCGCGAACACCGGGGAGCTGTTTTTT.

V and J are TRBV29-1 and TRBJ1-6; TRBD1 matches at 7 bases. J lost 4 bases, V lost 3 bases, and 3 bases had no gene match. The CDR3 runs 14 residues. Germline CDR1 is SQVTM and CDR2 is ANQGSEA. In DNA form, the CDR3 reads TGCAGCGTTGAGGGACAGCGGTATAATTCACCCCTCCACTTT. Its protein product is CSVEGQRYNSPLHF.

This sequence joins TRBV10-3 and TRBJ2-2, with TRBD2 identical over 7 bases. The ends lost 7 bases at V and 5 bases at J; junction bases unmatched: 13. CDR1 and CDR2 (germline): ENHRY, SYGVKD. This CDR3 is built from 16 residues. CDR3 coding DNA: TGTGCCATCAAATTTTCCCCAGGGACTAATACCGGGGAGCTGTTTTTT. Protein: CAIKFSPGTNTGELFF.

V gene TRBV6-1 combines with J gene TRBJ2-7; D remains unclear. Germline assignment: CDR1 MNHNS and CDR2 SASEGT. Trimming removed 7 bases from V and 4 bases from J, with 20 bases in between. The CDR3 runs 15 residues. CDR3 sequence (DNA): TGTGCCAGCATTGCCTATTGGGGTCTTGGGTACGAGCAGTACTTC. The encoded protein is CASIAYWGLGYEQYF.

V is TRBV15 and J is TRBJ1-5, with D unresolved. Looked up from germline, CDR1 is LNHNV and CDR2 is YYDKDF (reference sequence). The CDR3 has 16 residues. Trimming cost V 1 base and J 6 bases, with 16 bases left between them. Written as DNA, the CDR3 is TGTGCCACCAGCAGAGGGTATATCTTCGAGGGTCAGCCCCAGCATTTT. Amino acids: CATSRGYIFEGQPQHF. The full variable domain, its missing parts supplied by reference TRBV15 and TRBJ1-5, is DAMVIQNPRYQVTQFGKPVTLSCSQTLNHNVMYWYQQKSSQAPKLLFHYYDKDFNNEADTPDNFQSRRPNTSFCFLDIRSPGLGDTAMYLCATSRGYIFEGQPQHFGDGTRLSIL.